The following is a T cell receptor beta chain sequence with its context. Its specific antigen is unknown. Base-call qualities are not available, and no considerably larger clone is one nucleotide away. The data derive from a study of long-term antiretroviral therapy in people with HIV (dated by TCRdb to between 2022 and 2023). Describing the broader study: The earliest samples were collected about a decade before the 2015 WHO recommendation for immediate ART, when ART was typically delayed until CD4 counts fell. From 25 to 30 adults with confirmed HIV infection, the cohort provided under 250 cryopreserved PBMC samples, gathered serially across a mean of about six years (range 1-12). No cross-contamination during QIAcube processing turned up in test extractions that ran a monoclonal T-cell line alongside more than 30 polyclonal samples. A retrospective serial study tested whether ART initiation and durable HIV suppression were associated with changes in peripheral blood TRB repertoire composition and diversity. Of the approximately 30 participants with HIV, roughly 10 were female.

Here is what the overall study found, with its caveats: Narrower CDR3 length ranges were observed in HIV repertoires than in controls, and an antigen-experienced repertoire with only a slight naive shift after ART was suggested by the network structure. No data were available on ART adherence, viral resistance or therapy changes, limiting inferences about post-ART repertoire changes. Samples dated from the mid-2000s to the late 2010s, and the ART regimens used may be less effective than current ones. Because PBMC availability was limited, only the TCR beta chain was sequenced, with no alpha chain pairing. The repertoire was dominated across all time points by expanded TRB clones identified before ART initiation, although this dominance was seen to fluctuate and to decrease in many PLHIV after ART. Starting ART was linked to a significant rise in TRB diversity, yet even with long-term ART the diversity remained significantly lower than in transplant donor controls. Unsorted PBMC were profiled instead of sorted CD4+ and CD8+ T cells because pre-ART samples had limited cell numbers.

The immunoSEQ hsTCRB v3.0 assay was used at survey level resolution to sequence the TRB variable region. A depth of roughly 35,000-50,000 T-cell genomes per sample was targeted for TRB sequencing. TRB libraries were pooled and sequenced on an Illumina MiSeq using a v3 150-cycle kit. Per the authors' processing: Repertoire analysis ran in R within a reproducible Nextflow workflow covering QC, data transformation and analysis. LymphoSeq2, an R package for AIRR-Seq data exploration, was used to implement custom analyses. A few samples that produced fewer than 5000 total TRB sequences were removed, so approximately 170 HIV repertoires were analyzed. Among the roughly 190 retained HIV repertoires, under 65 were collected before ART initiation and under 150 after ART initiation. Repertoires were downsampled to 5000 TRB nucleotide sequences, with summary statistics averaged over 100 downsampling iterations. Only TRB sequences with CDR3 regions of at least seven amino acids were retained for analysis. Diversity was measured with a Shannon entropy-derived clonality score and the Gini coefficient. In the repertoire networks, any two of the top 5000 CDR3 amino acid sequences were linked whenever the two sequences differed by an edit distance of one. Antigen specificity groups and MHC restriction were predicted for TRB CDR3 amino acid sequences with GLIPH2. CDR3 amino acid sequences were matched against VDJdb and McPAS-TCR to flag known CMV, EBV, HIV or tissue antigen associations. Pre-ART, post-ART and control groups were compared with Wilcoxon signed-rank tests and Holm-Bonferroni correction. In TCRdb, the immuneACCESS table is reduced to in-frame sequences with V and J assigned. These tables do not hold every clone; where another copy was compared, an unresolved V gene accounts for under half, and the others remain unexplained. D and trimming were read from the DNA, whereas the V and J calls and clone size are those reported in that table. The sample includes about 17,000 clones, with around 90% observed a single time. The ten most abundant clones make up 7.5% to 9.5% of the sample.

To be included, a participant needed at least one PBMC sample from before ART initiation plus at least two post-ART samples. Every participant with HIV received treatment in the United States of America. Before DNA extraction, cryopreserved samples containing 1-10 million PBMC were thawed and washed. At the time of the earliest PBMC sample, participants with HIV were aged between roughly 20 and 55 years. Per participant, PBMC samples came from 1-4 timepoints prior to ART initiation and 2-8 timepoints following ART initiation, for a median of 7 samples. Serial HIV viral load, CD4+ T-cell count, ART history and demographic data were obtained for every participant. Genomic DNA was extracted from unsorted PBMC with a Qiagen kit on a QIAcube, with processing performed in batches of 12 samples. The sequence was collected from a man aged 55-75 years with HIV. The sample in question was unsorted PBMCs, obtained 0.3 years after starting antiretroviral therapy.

The CDR3 protein sequence reads: CASSLRLSGTEAFF. In nucleotide form, the sequence is TGCGCCAGCAGCCTTAGATTGAGTGGCACTGAAGCTTTCTTT. The chain joins TRBV5-1 to TRBJ1-1; the D segment cannot be called with confidence. From the germline V gene, CDR1 is SGHRS and CDR2 is YFSETQ. The germline ends are 14 bases apart after V is trimmed by 4 bases and J by 4 bases. Including the terminal cysteine and phenylalanine, the CDR3 comprises 14 residues. Of the read, only the CDR3 DNA is kept; its 42 bases are in frame from base 1.